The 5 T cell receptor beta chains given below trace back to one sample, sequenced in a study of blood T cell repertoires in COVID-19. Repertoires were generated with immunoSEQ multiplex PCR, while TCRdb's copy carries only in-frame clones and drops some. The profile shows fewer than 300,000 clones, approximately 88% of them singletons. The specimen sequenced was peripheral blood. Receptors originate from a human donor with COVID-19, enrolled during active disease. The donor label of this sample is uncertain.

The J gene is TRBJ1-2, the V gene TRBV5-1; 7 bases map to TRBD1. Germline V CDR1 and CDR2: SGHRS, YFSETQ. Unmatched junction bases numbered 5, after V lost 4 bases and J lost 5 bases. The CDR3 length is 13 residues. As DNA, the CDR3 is TGCGCCAGCAGCGGGTCGACAGGGTATGGCTACACCTTC. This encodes CASSGSTGYGYTF.

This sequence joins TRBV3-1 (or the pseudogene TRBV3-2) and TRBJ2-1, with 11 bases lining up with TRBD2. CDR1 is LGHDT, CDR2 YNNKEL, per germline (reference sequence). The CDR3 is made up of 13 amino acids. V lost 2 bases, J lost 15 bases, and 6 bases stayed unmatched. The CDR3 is CASSQLAGGPRFF. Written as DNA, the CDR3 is TGTGCCAGCAGCCAACTAGCGGGAGGTCCTCGGTTCTTC.

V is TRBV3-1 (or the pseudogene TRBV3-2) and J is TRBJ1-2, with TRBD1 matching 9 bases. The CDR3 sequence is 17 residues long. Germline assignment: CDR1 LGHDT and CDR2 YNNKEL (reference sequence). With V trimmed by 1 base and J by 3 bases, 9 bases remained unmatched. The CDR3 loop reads CASSQAPGQGHDYGYTF. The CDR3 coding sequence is TGTGCCAGCAGCCAAGCTCCGGGACAGGGCCACGACTATGGCTACACCTTC.

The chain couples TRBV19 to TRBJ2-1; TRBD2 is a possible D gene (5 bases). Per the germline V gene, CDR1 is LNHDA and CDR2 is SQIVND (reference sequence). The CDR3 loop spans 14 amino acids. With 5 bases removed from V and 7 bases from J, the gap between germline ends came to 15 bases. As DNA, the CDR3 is TGTGCCAGTAGTTCCCGAGGGCCGGGGAATGAGCAGTTCTTC. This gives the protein CASSSRGPGNEQFF.

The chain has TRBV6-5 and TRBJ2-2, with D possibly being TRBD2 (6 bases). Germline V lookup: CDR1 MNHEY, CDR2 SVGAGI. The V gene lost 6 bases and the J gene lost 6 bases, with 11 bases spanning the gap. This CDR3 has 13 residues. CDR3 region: CASSGEVSGELFF. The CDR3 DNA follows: TGTGCCAGCAGCGGGGAGGTTTCCGGGGAGCTGTTTTTT.